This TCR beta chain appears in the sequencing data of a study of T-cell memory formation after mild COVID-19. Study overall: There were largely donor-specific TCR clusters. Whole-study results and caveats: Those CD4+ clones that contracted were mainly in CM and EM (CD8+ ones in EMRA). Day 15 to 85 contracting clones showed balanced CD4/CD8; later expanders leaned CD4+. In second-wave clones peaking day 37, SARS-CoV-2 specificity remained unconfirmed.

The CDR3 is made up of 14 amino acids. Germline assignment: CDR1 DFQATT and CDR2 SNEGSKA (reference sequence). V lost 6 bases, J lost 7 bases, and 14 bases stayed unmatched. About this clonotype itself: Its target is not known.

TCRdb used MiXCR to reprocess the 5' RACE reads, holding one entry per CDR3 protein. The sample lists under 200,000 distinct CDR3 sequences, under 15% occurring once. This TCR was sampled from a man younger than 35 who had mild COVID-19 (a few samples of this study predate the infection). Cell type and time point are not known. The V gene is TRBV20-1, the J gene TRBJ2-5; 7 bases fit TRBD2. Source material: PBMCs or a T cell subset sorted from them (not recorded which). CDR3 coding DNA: TGCAGTGCCGGGATGGCTAGCGGCTCTGGGACCCAGTACTTC. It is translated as CSAGMASGSGTQYF.